The next 17 T cell receptor beta chains were all read from a single sample in a study of control samples from healthy donors and cancer patients. The method was immunoSEQ multiplex PCR; TCRdb's version includes in-frame clones alone and lacks a portion of them. Among approximately 140,000 clones listed, approximately 94% were seen once. Specimen: blood. The receptors were gathered from a man aged 35-49 years in good health.

The V gene is TRBV7-2, the J gene TRBJ2-3; D remains unclear. Germline V lookup: CDR1 SGHTA, CDR2 FQGNSA. The ends were cut back, 4 bases at V and 3 bases at J, with 5 bases in the middle. The CDR3 extends over 12 amino acids. The DNA for the CDR3 is TGTGCCAGCAGCTCACGGACAGATACGCAGTATTTT. Translated: CASSSRTDTQYF.

The V call is TRBV14, the J call TRBJ2-1; D is uncertain. The CDR3 spans 16 residues. Germline V lookup: CDR1 SGHDN, CDR2 FVKESK. V lost 1 base and J 6 bases, leaving 16 bases between the germline ends. The CDR3 sequence: CASSQVSWTESNEQFF. In DNA form, the CDR3 reads TGTGCCAGCAGCCAAGTCAGCTGGACGGAAAGCAATGAGCAGTTCTTC. The variable domain in full, completed from reference TRBV14 and TRBJ2-1, reads EAGVTQFPSHSVIEKGQTVTLRCDPISGHDNLYWYRRVMGKEIKFLLHFVKESKQDESGMPNNRFLAERTGGTYSTLKVQPAELEDSGVYFCASSQVSWTESNEQFFGPGTRLTVL.

The gene calls are TRBV28 and TRBJ2-7, with D possibly being TRBD2 (6 bases). V was clipped by 3 bases and J by 6 bases, with 15 bases between them. Germline loops: CDR1 MDHEN, CDR2 SYDVKM. This CDR3 region has 14 residues. DNA of the CDR3: TGTGCCAGCAGTTTTCGTCGAACGGGAGCCGAGCAGTACTTC. It codes for CASSFRRTGAEQYF.

This clone has just one count. This chain links TRBV27 with TRBJ1-2; 8 bases line up with TRBD1. Trimming took 6 bases from V and 3 from J; bases not matched to a gene: 6. This CDR3 has 14 amino acids. Germline CDR1 reads MNHEY; CDR2 reads SMNVEV (reference sequence). DNA of the CDR3: TGTGCCAGCAGCTTTCTGGGACAGGACTATGGCTACACCTTC. This sequence encodes CASSFLGQDYGYTF.

This rearrangement joins TRBV5-5 to TRBJ1-1, with TRBD1 identical over 11 bases. The CDR3 runs 17 residues. Germline V gene lookup returns CDR1 SGHKS and CDR2 YYEKEE (reference sequence). V was pared by 1 base and J by 3 bases, with 8 bases of the junction left unmatched. CDR3 sequence: CASSLRGQGVGDTEAFF. CDR3 coding DNA: TGTGCCAGCAGCTTGCGGGGACAGGGGGTTGGGGACACTGAAGCTTTCTTT.

The chain links TRBV6-4 to TRBJ1-2; 7 nucleotides agree with TRBD1. V dropped 0 bases and J dropped 3; count of bases not matched to a gene: 1. The CDR3 runs to 14 residues. Germline CDR1 MRHNA, CDR2 SNTAGT. Here the CDR3 DNA reads TGTGCCAGCAGTGACTCGGGGACAGACTATGGCTACACCTTC. Translation gives CASSDSGTDYGYTF.

Here the CDR3 reads CSVRTVSYNEQFF. The CDR3 DNA reads TGCAGCGTTAGGACAGTCTCCTACAATGAGCAGTTCTTC. This chain uses TRBV29-1 with TRBJ2-1, with D possibly matching TRBD1 (6 bases). The ends were cut back, 5 bases at V and 0 bases at J, with 8 bases in the middle. This CDR3 contains 13 residues. CDR1 is SQVTM, CDR2 ANQGSEA, per germline.

The chain carries TRBV3-1 (or the pseudogene TRBV3-2) and TRBJ1-6; 7 bases are a match to TRBD1. The junction had 6 bases not matched to a gene; V was cut back by 1 base and J by 0 bases. The CDR3 contains 18 residues. Germline loops: CDR1 LGHDT, CDR2 YNNKEL (reference sequence). The DNA of the CDR3 is TGTGCCAGCAGCCAAGTGACGGGACAGTTCTCCTATAATTCACCCCTCCACTTT. Its translation: CASSQVTGQFSYNSPLHF.

Here the CDR3 reads CASSPRRGTSRSHEQFF. CDR3 in DNA: TGTGCCAGCAGCCCCCGGCGGGGGACTAGTCGGTCCCATGAGCAGTTCTTC. This rearrangement joins TRBV25-1 to TRBJ2-1, with 8 bases matching TRBD2. V dropped 6 bases and J dropped 8; count of bases not matched to a gene: 18. CDR1 and CDR2 from the germline V gene are MGHDK and SYGVNS. This CDR3 region has 17 residues.

The chain has TRBV27 and TRBJ2-7, with unresolved D. CDR3 length equals 14 residues. Germline V lookup: CDR1 MNHEY, CDR2 SMNVEV (reference sequence). V lost 0 bases and J lost 6, with 12 bases in between. CDR3 coding DNA: TGTGCCAGCAGTTTATCGGGTATCGATTCCGAGCAGTACTTC. Translation: CASSLSGIDSEQYF.

The V and J genes are TRBV12-3 or TRBV12-4 and TRBJ1-4, with D unclear. The CDR3 covers 13 residues. Between the trimmed V and J ends, which lost 4 bases and 5 bases, there was a span of 8 bases. The CDR3 here is CASSWSRNEKLFF. CDR3 bases: TGTGCCAGCAGTTGGAGCCGCAATGAAAAACTGTTTTTT.

The V and J genes are TRBV9 and TRBJ2-1, with 9 bases matching TRBD2. The CDR3 is made up of 17 amino acids. Germline V gene data show CDR1 as SGDLS and CDR2 as YYNGEE. Trimming at V came to 1 base and at J to 9 bases, leaving 14 bases not matched to a gene. The CDR3 bases are TGTGCCAGCAGCGTATCTCGTTTCGGCGGGAGGGCCGGTGAGCAGTTCTTC. Encoded protein: CASSVSRFGGRAGEQFF.

The rearrangement uses TRBV5-1 and TRBJ2-5; perhaps D is TRBD1 or TRBD2 (6 bases each). This CDR3 comprises 14 residues. Per germline, CDR1 SGHRS and CDR2 YFSETQ. V gave up 6 bases and J gave up 3 bases, with 15 bases separating them. The CDR3 DNA follows: TGCGCCAGCACTGGGGGGCAAGAAGAAGAGACCCAGTACTTC. Its protein product is CASTGGQEEETQYF.

This clone turned up a few times. The chain joins TRBV5-1 to TRBJ1-2, with D hard to call. CDR3 length: 13 amino acids. The V end lost 4 bases, the J end lost 4 bases, and 11 bases lay between the germline ends. The germline V gene has CDR1 SGHRS and CDR2 YFSETQ. The CDR3 nucleotides read TGCGCCAGCAGCGGAGAAATTCTCTATGGCTACACCTTC. It encodes CASSGEILYGYTF. Full variable domain (outside the CDR3, taken from reference TRBV5-1 and TRBJ1-2): KAGVTQTPRYLIKTRGQQVTLSCSPISGHRSVSWYQQTPGQGLQFLFEYFSETQRNKGNFPGRFSGRQFSNSRSEMNVSTLELGDSALYLCASSGEILYGYTFGSGTRLTVV.

The gene calls are TRBV15 and TRBJ2-3; D is unclear. Germline values: CDR1 LNHNV, CDR2 YYDKDF (reference sequence). CDR3 size: 14 residues. The V and J ends lost 0 bases and 0 bases respectively, with 4 bases between them. DNA of the CDR3: TGTGCCACCAGCAGAGATGTTAGCACAGATACGCAGTATTTT. Amino acids: CATSRDVSTDTQYF.

The rearrangement uses TRBV27 and TRBJ2-1; 9 nucleotides match TRBD1. The junction had 6 bases not matched to a gene; V was cut back by 6 bases and J by 3 bases. CDR1 is MNHEY and CDR2 is SMNVEV in the germline V gene (reference sequence). The CDR3 runs 15 residues. The CDR3, as DNA: TGTGCCAGCAGCCTGGACAGGGGATACTACAATGAGCAGTTCTTC. The encoded protein is CASSLDRGYYNEQFF.

The chain combines TRBV27 with TRBJ1-1; D unclear. CDR3 length: 14 amino acids. Per germline, CDR1 MNHEY and CDR2 SMNVEV (reference sequence). Trimming left V 7 bases short and J 3 bases short, with 15 bases between. For the CDR3, the DNA is TGTGCCAGCAATCCTACCTTGACGGACACTGAAGCTTTCTTT. This sequence encodes CASNPTLTDTEAFF.